The 7 T cell receptor beta chains presented below share a single source sample, sequenced in a study of cytomegalovirus exposure and HLA in healthy donors. PCR primers comprised 60 Vbeta and 13 Jbeta primers. TCRdb keeps only in-frame clones here, not all; method: immunoSEQ multiplex PCR. The top ten clones hold around 2.5% of a sample with around 140,000 clones, 80% of them seen once. The sample consisted of PBMCs. The receptors shown here come from a man between 45 and 60 years old in good health and CMV-seronegative.

The chain is built from TRBV18 and TRBJ2-1; the match to TRBD2 covers 9 bases. The CDR3 covers 17 residues. Germline V CDR1 and CDR2: KGHSH, LQKENI. J was trimmed by 6 bases and V by 6 bases; bases with no gene match: 15. CDR3 region: CASSRFLEREAFNEQFF. The CDR3 coding sequence is TGTGCCAGCTCCCGATTCCTGGAGCGGGAGGCTTTCAATGAGCAGTTCTTC.

The V call is TRBV5-6, the J call TRBJ1-1, with D tentatively TRBD1 (6 bases). Looked up from germline, CDR1 is SGHDT and CDR2 is YYEEEE. Trimming pared 4 bases from V and 8 bases from J, leaving 18 bases between. The CDR3 sequence is 14 residues long. The CDR3 DNA follows: TGTGCCAGCAGCCCCTGGACAGCCTCGTTGGAAGCTTTCTTT. The encoded protein is CASSPWTASLEAFF. Looking up the rest from reference TRBV5-6 and TRBJ1-1 gives the full variable domain: DAGVTQSPTHLIKTRGQQVTLRCSPKSGHDTVSWYQQALGQGPQFIFQYYEEEERQRGNFPDRFSGHQFPNYSSELNVNALLLGDSALYLCASSPWTASLEAFFGQGTRLTVV.

V usage is TRBV30 and J usage is TRBJ1-1, with D unclear. Germline V CDR1 and CDR2: GTSNPN, SVGIG (reference sequence). V dropped 4 bases and J dropped 8 bases, with 20 bases sitting between them. CDR3 length equals 14 residues. CDR3 protein: CAWIRAGQRGEAFF. CDR3 in DNA: TGTGCCTGGATAAGGGCGGGCCAACGAGGGGAAGCTTTCTTT.

As for this clone: Different DNA sequences within this sample yield the same CDR3. CDR3 amino acids: CASSRLAGDGDTQYF. DNA for the CDR3: TGTGCCAGCAGTCGACTAGCGGGAGATGGAGATACGCAGTATTTT. The chain recombines TRBV6-5 with TRBJ2-3, with 12 nucleotides matching TRBD2. Looked up from germline, CDR1 is MNHEY and CDR2 is SVGAGI. Losses at the gene ends were 5 bases for V and 5 bases for J; bases not matched to a gene: 5. This CDR3 region has 15 residues.

The V call is TRBV7-9, the J call TRBJ2-5; possible D gene TRBD2, 5 bases. Looked up from germline, CDR1 is SEHNR and CDR2 is FQNEAQ (reference sequence). This CDR3 has 14 amino acids. V gave up 6 bases and J gave up 5 bases, with 16 bases separating them. DNA of the CDR3: TGTGCCAGCAGTGACCTGAGAGGCGGGGAGACCCAGTACTTC. This sequence encodes CASSDLRGGETQYF.

This chain joins TRBV14 and TRBJ2-5, with TRBD2 matching 9 bases. CDR1 is SGHDN, CDR2 FVKESK, per germline. The trim removed 5 bases at V and 5 bases at J, leaving 12 bases unmatched. This CDR3 is built from 16 residues. CDR3 in amino acids: CASSFTPGLARETQYF. The CDR3 coding sequence is TGTGCCAGCAGCTTCACCCCGGGACTAGCTAGGGAGACCCAGTACTTC.

The V gene is TRBV5-6, the J gene TRBJ2-5; unclear D gene. The CDR3 runs to 13 residues. The germline V gene has CDR1 SGHDT and CDR2 YYEEEE. Trimming took off 0 bases at V and 7 bases at J, with 10 bases between the two ends. The DNA of the CDR3 is TGTGCCAGCAGCTTGGGCCGATCCGGGACCCAGTACTTC. It specifies CASSLGRSGTQYF.